Below, 23 T cell receptor beta chains from the same sample are listed, as sequenced in a study of prognosis after radiotherapy for stage I lung cancer. Multiplex PCR, run in two rounds, amplified TCR beta CDR3 from genomic DNA. Amplification in first-round PCR relied on primers specific to each TRBV and TRBJ gene. TCRdb ran MiXCR on the multiplex PCR reads and lists one entry per CDR3 protein. This sample has over 15,000 distinct CDR3 sequences, with roughly 55% found just once. The sample consisted of PBMCs, taken before or after stereotactic body radiation therapy (not recorded which). These receptors were collected from a donor over 45 with non-small cell lung cancer.

As for this clonotype: A read error is possible here, since a much larger clone lies one base away. The chain couples TRBV6-1 to TRBJ2-7; 9 nucleotides align to TRBD2. The J call is uncertain, as TRBJ2-5 better fits the DNA end. The CDR3 is 16 amino acids. The germline V gene encodes CDR1 MNHNS and CDR2 SASEGT. The CDR3 coding sequence is TGTGCCAGCAGCCATAGCGGGAGTGCCGCCCCAGAGACCCAGTACTTC. Protein sequence: CASSHSGSAAPETQYF.

This clonotype was picked up many times. In nucleotides, the CDR3 is TGTGCCACAGGTGGATCGGCTGGGGCCAACGTCCTGACTTTC. Protein product: CATGGSAGANVLTF. V gene TRBV28 combines with J gene TRBJ2-6, with D hard to call. The CDR3 totals 14 residues. V lost 10 bases and J 2 bases, leaving 12 bases between the germline ends. The germline V gene encodes CDR1 MDHEN and CDR2 SYDVKM.

The chain combines TRBV11-2 with TRBJ1-6, with D perhaps TRBD1 (5 bases). V dropped 7 bases and J dropped 6 bases, with 10 bases sitting between them. The CDR3 has 13 amino acids. The germline gives CDR1 SGHAT, CDR2 FQNNGV. CDR3 sequence: CASTQALNSPLHF. DNA for the CDR3: TGTGCCAGCACACAGGCCCTTAATTCACCCCTCCACTTT.

The V gene is TRBV10-2, the J gene TRBJ2-7; 7 positions match TRBD1. The CDR3 is 16 amino acids. Germline CDR1 is WSHSY and CDR2 is SAAADI. Unmatched junction bases numbered 9, after V lost 4 bases and J lost 0 bases. This CDR3 reads CASSATTRQGSYEQYF. In DNA, the CDR3 is TGCGCCAGCAGTGCAACCACCCGACAGGGCTCCTACGAGCAGTACTTC.

In its sample, this clonotype was seen once. This chain uses TRBV2 with TRBJ2-3; D could derive from TRBD1 or TRBD2 (5 bases each). Trimming took 6 bases from V and 0 from J, leaving 10 bases between them. This CDR3 contains 14 residues. Germline loops: CDR1 SNHLY, CDR2 FYNNEI. CDR3 sequence: CASRGRQSTDTQYF. The CDR3 bases are TGTGCCAGCAGGGGGAGACAGAGCACAGATACGCAGTATTTT.

Concerning this clonotype: A far larger clone is one base from this, pointing to a likely read error. The chain links TRBV6-9 to TRBJ1-1; a possible D gene is TRBD1 (5 bases). CDR3 size: 14 residues. Germline-derived CDR1 and CDR2 are MNHGY and SVAAGI. Trimming took 4 bases from V and 5 from J, leaving 14 bases between them. CDR3 DNA: TGTGCCAGCAGTTCACAGGTGTGGAAGACTGAAGCTTTCTTT. It codes for CASSSQVWKTEAFF.

This clonotype was seen many times. The rearrangement joins TRBV7-8 to TRBJ1-1, with D tentatively TRBD1 (6 bases). CDR1 SGHVS and CDR2 FQNEAQ come from the germline V gene. This CDR3 is 17 amino acids long. V shed 2 bases and J shed 6 bases, with 22 bases lying between them. For the CDR3, the DNA is TGTGCCAGCAGCTTAAGGTGGGGGCAGGGACGGGTTGCTGAAGCTTTCTTT. Protein sequence: CASSLRWGQGRVAEAFF. The full variable domain, its missing parts supplied by reference TRBV7-8 and TRBJ1-1, is GAGVSQSPRYKVAKRGQDVALRCDPISGHVSLFWYQQALGQGPEFLTYFQNEAQLDKSGLPSDRFFAERPEGSVSTLKIQRTQQEDSAVYLCASSLRWGQGRVAEAFFGQGTRLTVV.

In its sample, this clonotype is medium-sized (0.01 to 0.1%). The chain is built from TRBV5-1 and TRBJ2-1, with D hard to call. The germline V gene has CDR1 SGHRS and CDR2 YFSETQ. V lost 4 bases to trimming and J lost 8 bases, with 13 bases between them. This CDR3 has 13 amino acids. CDR3 nucleotide sequence: TGCGCCAGCAGCGAAGCTAGTTCCCATGAGCAGTTCTTC. It specifies CASSEASSHEQFF.

The V gene is TRBV19, the J gene TRBJ1-5; possibly TRBD1 for D (5 bases). The CDR3 is 14 residues long. CDR1 LNHDA and CDR2 SQIVND come from the germline V gene (reference sequence). Trimming took off 3 bases at V and 13 bases at J, with 19 bases between the two ends. CDR3: CASSMAGAFQQQHF. DNA for the CDR3: TGTGCCAGTAGTATGGCCGGGGCGTTCCAGCAACAGCATTTT.

This chain uses TRBV5-1 with TRBJ2-7; 9 nucleotides agree with TRBD2. This CDR3 spans 15 amino acids. V lost 0 bases, J lost 7 bases, and 8 bases stayed unmatched. Germline loops: CDR1 SGHRS, CDR2 YFSETQ. This CDR3 is CASSLGGSGSWEQYF. The CDR3, as DNA: TGCGCCAGCAGCTTGGGGGGTAGCGGGAGCTGGGAGCAGTACTTC.

This chain joins TRBV30 and TRBJ1-3; 7 bases agree with TRBD1. Trimming at V came to 4 bases and at J to 7 bases, leaving 4 bases not matched to a gene. Germline lookup yields CDR1 GTSNPN and CDR2 SVGIG (reference sequence). This CDR3 region has 12 residues. The CDR3, as DNA: TGTGCCTGGAAGGGGGCCGGGAACACCATATATTTT. Translation: CAWKGAGNTIYF. Complete variable domain (other parts from reference TRBV30 and TRBJ1-3): SQTIHQWPATLVQPVGSPLSLECTVEGTSNPNLYWYRQAAGRGLQLLFYSVGIGQISSEVPQNLSASRPQDRQFILSSKKLLLSDSGFYLCAWKGAGNTIYFGEGSWLTVV.

V is TRBV12-3 or TRBV12-4 and J is TRBJ2-3; 9 nucleotides match TRBD2. The CDR3 sequence is 17 residues long. The V and J ends lost 5 bases and 7 bases, in that order; junction bases with no gene match: 16. In nucleotides, the CDR3 is TGTGCCAGCAGTCCCCGGACATCGGGGACTAGCATATATACGCAGTATTTT. It translates to CASSPRTSGTSIYTQYF.

This clonotype was observed once. This chain joins TRBV5-1 and TRBJ2-5; 7 bases line up with TRBD2. The CDR3 is 16 residues long. V lost 1 base to trimming and J lost 5 bases; unmatched junction nucleotides: 11. CDR1 SGHRS and CDR2 YFSETQ come from the germline V gene. CDR3 bases: TGCGCCAGCAGCTTGAACCGACTAGCTGGAGTGGAGACCCAGTACTTC. Amino acids: CASSLNRLAGVETQYF.

This clonotype counts as medium-sized. This chain uses TRBV5-1 with TRBJ2-7, with D hard to call. This CDR3 is 13 amino acids long. Germline CDR1 SGHRS, CDR2 YFSETQ. The ends were cut back, 0 bases at V and 6 bases at J, with 10 bases in the middle. The CDR3 bases are TGCGCCAGCAGCTTGGACATATCGGGCGAGCAGTACTTC. It specifies CASSLDISGEQYF.

This clonotype has a single count. The rearrangement joins TRBV5-1 to TRBJ2-2, with 8 bases that match TRBD1. CDR1 and CDR2 from the germline V gene are SGHRS and YFSETQ. Unmatched junction bases numbered 7, after V lost 4 bases and J lost 5 bases. The CDR3 spans 15 residues. In DNA, the CDR3 is TGCGCCAGCAGCGCGAGGCAGGGGGCGACCGGGGAGCTGTTTTTT. Translated: CASSARQGATGELFF.

The chain joins TRBV7-9 to TRBJ2-7, with TRBD2 as a possible D gene (5 bases). The length of the CDR3 is 11 residues. In germline, CDR1 is SEHNR, CDR2 FQNEAQ (reference sequence). The germline V and J ends were trimmed by 7 bases and 12 bases, with 16 bases remaining between them. The CDR3 region is CASIRTLGLYF. CDR3 nucleotide sequence: TGTGCCAGCATACGGACTCTTGGACTGTACTTC. Full variable domain (remainder filled in from reference TRBV7-9 and TRBJ2-7): DTGVSQNPRHKITKRGQNVTFRCDPISEHNRLYWYRQTLGQGPEFLTYFQNEAQLEKSRLLSDRFSAERPKGSFSTLEIQRTEQGDSAMYLCASIRTLGLYFGPGTRLTVT.

The rearrangement joins TRBV25-1 to TRBJ1-3; D not certain. The ends were cut back, 6 bases at V and 10 bases at J, with 10 bases in the middle. The CDR3 consists of 11 residues. Germline values: CDR1 MGHDK, CDR2 SYGVNS. The CDR3 region has the DNA TGTGCCAGCAGCCCCTGCGATACCATATATTTT. Translated: CASSPCDTIYF.

This clonotype appeared a single time. The chain couples TRBV10-3 to TRBJ1-2, with 7 bases identical to TRBD1. J was trimmed by 5 bases and V by 5 bases; bases with no gene match: 5. The germline gives CDR1 ENHRY, CDR2 SYGVKD. The CDR3 spans 13 residues. The chain's CDR3 is CAISRGQPYGYTF. The CDR3, as DNA: TGTGCCATCAGTAGGGGACAGCCGTATGGCTACACCTTC.

This clonotype was counted at least ten times. The V gene is TRBV19, the J gene TRBJ1-5; D perhaps matches TRBD1 (5 bases). The CDR3 sequence is 15 residues long. Germline CDR1 LNHDA, CDR2 SQIVND (reference sequence). The V end was cut by 7 bases, the J end by 0 bases, with 13 bases between. The CDR3, as DNA: TGTGCCAGTACCCACCAGGGCTCTAGCAATCAGCCCCAGCATTTT. Its translation: CASTHQGSSNQPQHF.

This clonotype counts as medium-sized. The chain uses TRBV28 and TRBJ2-1; 8 bases map to TRBD1. V was clipped by 4 bases and J by 5 bases; unmatched bases: 10. The CDR3 runs to 16 residues. CDR1 is MDHEN and CDR2 is SYDVKM in the germline V gene. CDR3 region: CASSSDGDRKHNEQFF. The CDR3 DNA sequence: TGTGCCAGCAGTTCGGACGGGGACAGGAAACACAATGAGCAGTTCTTC.

This clonotype was recorded many times. V gene TRBV3-1 combines with J gene TRBJ2-1, with TRBD2 matching 8 bases. CDR3 length equals 14 residues. Germline V gene lookup returns CDR1 LGHDT and CDR2 YNNKEL (reference sequence). The trim removed 1 base at V and 12 bases at J, leaving 8 bases unmatched. The chain's CDR3 is CASSQAGGRSMQFF. Written as DNA, the CDR3 is TGTGCCAGCAGCCAAGCCGGCGGGAGGTCAATGCAGTTCTTC.

This clonotype was observed many times. The chain carries TRBV6-9 and TRBJ2-5; D is possibly TRBD1 or TRBD2 (7 bases each). Trimming shortened V by 3 bases and J by 5 bases, and 19 bases separated the two germline ends. CDR3 length equals 16 residues. Germline V gene sequence: CDR1 MNHGY, CDR2 SVAAGI. CDR3 residues: CASSYEGGGAWETQYF. CDR3 DNA sequence: TGTGCCAGCAGTTACGAGGGAGGGGGCGCGTGGGAGACCCAGTACTTC.

In the case of this clonotype: At one end the junction does not follow the germline gene, possibly because of a read error. The chain employs TRBV7-9 and TRBJ2-7, with D possibly TRBD2 on 6 matching bases. Germline values: CDR1 SEHNR, CDR2 FQNEAQ (reference sequence). The length of the CDR3 is 14 residues. The CDR3 spells CASRLDTSYHEQYF. CDR3 sequence (DNA): TGTGCCAGCAGATTAGACACTAGCTACCACGAGCAGTACTTC.